Here is one T cell receptor (beta chain) with its context. No antigen is known for it. This specimen belongs to a study of cytomegalovirus exposure and HLA in healthy donors. Study-level points and caveats: What a later analysis reportedly showed was that an Asian-associated ancestry cluster had fewer N-insertions than the approximately 700-donor mean. Later analysis identified a missense DCLRE1C variant that was linked to TCR beta V- and J-gene trimming.

This CDR3 is 15 amino acids long. Trimming cost V 5 bases and J 6 bases; bases outside gene matches: 3. CDR1 MDHEN and CDR2 SYDVKM come from the germline V gene. The PCR used 60 Vbeta and 13 Jbeta primers. Only in-frame clones appear in the TCRdb table, and some are missing; sequencing was by immunoSEQ multiplex PCR. Found here are roughly 250,000 clones, almost 85% of them singletons; the top ten hold about 2%. Sequenced: PBMCs. The chain joins TRBV28 to TRBJ2-1; TRBD2 matches at 14 bases. This clonotype originated in a woman aged 40 to 55 in good health and CMV-seropositive. CDR3 region: CASSRTSGRTNEQFF. Written as DNA, the CDR3 is TGTGCCAGCAGTAGGACTAGCGGGAGGACCAATGAGCAGTTCTTC.